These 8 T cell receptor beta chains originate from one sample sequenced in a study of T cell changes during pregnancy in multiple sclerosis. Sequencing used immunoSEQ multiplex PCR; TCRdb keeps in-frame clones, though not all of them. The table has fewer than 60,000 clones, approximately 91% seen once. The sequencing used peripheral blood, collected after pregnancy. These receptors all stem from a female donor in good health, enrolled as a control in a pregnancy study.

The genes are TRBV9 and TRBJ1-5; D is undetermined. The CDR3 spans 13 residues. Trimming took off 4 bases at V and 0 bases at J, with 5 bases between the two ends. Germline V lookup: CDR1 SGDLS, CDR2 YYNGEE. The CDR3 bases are TGTGCCAGCAGCCGAGATAGCAATCAGCCCCAGCATTTT. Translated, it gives CASSRDSNQPQHF. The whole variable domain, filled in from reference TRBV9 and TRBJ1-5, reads DSGVTQTPKHLITATGQRVTLRCSPRSGDLSVYWYQQSLDQGLQFLIQYYNGEERAKGNILERFSAQQFPDLHSELNLSSLELGDSALYFCASSRDSNQPQHFGDGTRLSIL.

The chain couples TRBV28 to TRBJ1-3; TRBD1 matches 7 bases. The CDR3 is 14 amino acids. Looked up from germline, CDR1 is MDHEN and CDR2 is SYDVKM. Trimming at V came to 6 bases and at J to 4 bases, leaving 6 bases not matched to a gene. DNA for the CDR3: TGTGCCAGCAGGCTACAGGGGTCAGGAAACACCATATATTTT. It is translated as CASRLQGSGNTIYF.

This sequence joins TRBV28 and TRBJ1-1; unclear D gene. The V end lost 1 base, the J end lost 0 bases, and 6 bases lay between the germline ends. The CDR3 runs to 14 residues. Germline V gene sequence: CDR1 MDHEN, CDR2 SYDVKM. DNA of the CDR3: TGTGCCAGCAGTTTATCACAGATGAACACTGAAGCTTTCTTT. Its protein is CASSLSQMNTEAFF.

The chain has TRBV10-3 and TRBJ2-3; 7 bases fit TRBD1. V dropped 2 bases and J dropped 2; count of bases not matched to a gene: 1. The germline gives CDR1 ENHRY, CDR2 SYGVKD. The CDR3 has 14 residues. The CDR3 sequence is CAISEGQDTDTQYF. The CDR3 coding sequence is TGTGCCATCAGTGAGGGACAGGACACAGATACGCAGTATTTT.

The DNA for the CDR3 is TGCAGCGTGGGGGCAGGGGGACCCTATGGCTACACCTTC. Amino acid sequence: CSVGAGGPYGYTF. The rearrangement links TRBV29-1 to TRBJ1-2, with 7 positions matching TRBD1. Trimming took 6 bases from V and 4 from J; bases not matched to a gene: 8. The CDR3 loop spans 13 amino acids. Germline CDR1 is SQVTM and CDR2 is ANQGSEA.

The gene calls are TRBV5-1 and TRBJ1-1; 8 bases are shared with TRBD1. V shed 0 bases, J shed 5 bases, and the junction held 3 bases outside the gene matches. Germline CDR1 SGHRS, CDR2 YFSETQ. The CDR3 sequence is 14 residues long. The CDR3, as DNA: TGCGCCAGCAGCTTGGACAGGGGGTTGACTGAAGCTTTCTTT. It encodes CASSLDRGLTEAFF.

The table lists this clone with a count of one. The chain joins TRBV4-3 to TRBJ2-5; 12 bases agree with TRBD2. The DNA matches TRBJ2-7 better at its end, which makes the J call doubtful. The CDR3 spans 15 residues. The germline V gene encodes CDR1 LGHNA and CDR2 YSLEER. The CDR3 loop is CASSQLAGGRYEQYF. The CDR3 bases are TGCGCCAGCAGCCAACTAGCGGGAGGGAGGTACGAGCAGTACTTC.

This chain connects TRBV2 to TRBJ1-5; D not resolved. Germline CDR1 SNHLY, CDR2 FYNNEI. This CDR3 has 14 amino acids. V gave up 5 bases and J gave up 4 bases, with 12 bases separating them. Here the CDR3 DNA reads TGTGCCAGCAGTCGGAGTGCAGCGAATCAGCCCCAGCATTTT. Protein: CASSRSAANQPQHF. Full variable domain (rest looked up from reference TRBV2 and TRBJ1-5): EPEVTQTPSHQVTQMGQEVILRCVPISNHLYFYWYRQILGQKVEFLVSFYNNEISEKSEIFDDQFSVERPDGSNFTLKIRSTKLEDSAMYFCASSRSAANQPQHFGDGTRLSIL.